This is a list of T cell receptor beta chains from one sample in a study of cytomegalovirus exposure and HLA in healthy donors. Produced via immunoSEQ multiplex PCR; TCRdb's table is partial and in-frame only. The table records under 100,000 clones, nearly 70% of them present only once. The sequenced sample was PBMCs. The receptors stem from a woman in her fifties or sixties in good health and CMV-seropositive. Both conserved end residues are part of each CDR3. A D gene is named only where the DNA matches it firmly. Clone size is stated in some rows and not others, as once, few, many or a class when expanded.

J gene	D gene	V gene	clone size	CDR3 DNA	CDR3 protein
TRBJ1-3	NA	TRBV6-1	NA	TGTGCCAGCAGTGAAGGAGGATGGGGAAACACCATATATTTT	CASSEGGWGNTIYF
TRBJ2-7	NA	TRBV28	NA	TGTGCCAGCAGTCCCACTCTGAGCTCCTACGAGCAGTACTTC	CASSPTLSSYEQYF
TRBJ1-5	TRBD1	TRBV28	NA	TGTGCCAGCAGTTTGGACAGGCGCAATCAGCCCCAGCATTTT	CASSLDRRNQPQHF
TRBJ1-2	TRBD1	TRBV5-6	NA	TGTGCCAGCAGCTACGGGACAGGTCCTGGGAGCTATGGCTACACCTTC	CASSYGTGPGSYGYTF
TRBJ2-1	TRBD2	TRBV10-3	NA	TGTGCCATCAGTGGAGTTAGCGGGAGAAACAATGAGCAGTTCTTC	CAISGVSGRNNEQFF
TRBJ2-7	NA	TRBV10-2	NA	TGCGCCAGCAGTGAGGACGGGACTGAGCCTGCCTACGAGCAGTACTTC	CASSEDGTEPAYEQYF
TRBJ2-2	TRBD2	TRBV10-2	NA	TGCGCCAGCAGTGAGCTAGCGGGAGGAGCCGGGGAGCTGTTTTTT	CASSELAGGAGELFF
TRBJ1-5	NA	TRBV2	NA	TGTGCCAGCAGTGTTGACAGGAATAGCAATCAGCCCCAGCATTTT	CASSVDRNSNQPQHF
TRBJ2-2	TRBD2	TRBV6-1	once	TGTGCCAGCAGTGAGTTAGCGGGAGGGAGCACCGGGGAGCTGTTTTTT	CASSELAGGSTGELFF
TRBJ2-7	NA	TRBV6-1	few	TGTGCCAGCAGTGAATGGGGCACTGCCTACGAGCAGTACTTC	CASSEWGTAYEQYF
TRBJ1-5	TRBD1	TRBV2	NA	TGTGCCAGCAGTTTGGACAGGGCTCAGCCCCAGCATTTT	CASSLDRAQPQHF
TRBJ1-4	TRBD1	TRBV28	NA	TGTGCCAGCAGTTGGGGACAGGGAATAGGTGAAAAACTGTTTTTT	CASSWGQGIGEKLFF
TRBJ2-5	NA	TRBV29-1	NA	TGCAGCGTTGAAGCTAAAGAGACCCAGTACTTC	CSVEAKETQYF
TRBJ1-1	NA	TRBV18	NA	TGTGCCAGCTCGACGGGAGGGTCTGGCACTGAAGCTTTCTTT	CASSTGGSGTEAFF
TRBJ1-3	TRBD1	TRBV6-5	few	TGTGCCAGCAGTCGACAGGGGGCTGGAAACACCATATATTTT	CASSRQGAGNTIYF
TRBJ1-1	NA	TRBV7-8	once	TGTGCCAGCAGCTCGAACAGGGTTCAAGCTTTCTTT	CASSSNRVQAFF